The entry that follows covers one TCR beta chain sequence. Its antigen is still unknown. There are no base qualities to consult, and no much larger clone falls within one base. The source of the sample is a study of blood T cell repertoires in COVID-19 (dated by TCRdb to 2020 to 2022). Looking at the study overall: Samples covering the acute and convalescent phases of COVID-19 were provided by collaborators in the United States, Italy and Spain. Subjects who had been exposed to COVID-19, were actively infected with it, or had recovered from it provided the deeply sampled blood TCRbeta repertoires that made up the dataset. The material from the prospective study consisted of cDNA or gDNA derived from T cells, B-cell-depleted T cells, or PBMCs. The repertoires were released in a freely available public database intended as a resource for research on the immune response to SARS-CoV-2. Where available, HLA class I and class II types were taken from metadata supplied by the sample provider and were not determined by assay-based typing. Nearly every sample came with metadata listing a de-identified subject ID, COVID-19 status, age in years and sex. Samples came from the ongoing ImmuneRACE study (first 160 participants) plus 1,254 subjects from 6 global collaborators.

Study-level results and caveats: How much clinical and demographic metadata was included differed by source and by participant, and the metadata was provided uncurated.

Collaborating institutions collected whole blood in K2EDTA tubes following their own protocols. Collaborator samples were shipped for TCRbeta analysis as frozen whole blood, isolated PBMCs, or DNA extracted from either sample type. TCRbeta CDR3 regions were amplified from genomic DNA using the immunoSEQ Assay, a bias-controlled multiplex PCR. In the source study's methods: Within the assay, amplification of reference gene primers was used to estimate how many nucleated cells each sample contained. To quantify the absolute abundance of each unique TCRbeta CDR3 rearrangement, sequence reads were collapsed and filtered. Productive Simpson clonality was computed per sample as the square root of Simpson's diversity index over productive rearrangements. TCRdb provides this immuneACCESS table in a form limited to in-frame rearrangements. Some clones are lacking; in checked studies, under half of them reflect an unresolved V gene, and why the rest are absent is not known. Clone size and the V and J calls come from that table; the DNA yielded D and trimming. This sample is represented by about 95,000 clones; more than 75% of them were singletons. The biggest ten clones account for approximately 17% of the sample.

This TCR was sampled from a human donor in a cohort sampled during active COVID-19. Sequenced sample: peripheral blood.

The CDR3 has the sequence CASSFPGGDGYTF. The DNA is as follows: TGTGCCAGCAGCTTCCCCGGGGGAGATGGCTACACCTTC. The sequence joins TRBV7-3 to TRBJ1-2, with TRBD1 tentatively as D gene (5 bases match). The CDR3 numbers 13 residues from cysteine through phenylalanine. The CDR3 DNA has 39 bases and is translated from base 1. In the germline V gene, CDR1 corresponds to SGHTA and CDR2 to FQGTGA. V loses 3 bases, J loses 6 bases, and the germline ends lie 11 bases apart.